One sample yielded the 28 T cell receptor beta chains listed below, sequenced in a study of blood T cells in healthy people across ages (dated by TCRdb to 2013 to 2016). Libraries were constructed by 5' RACE. TCRdb records Illumina HiSeq 2500 as the sequencer. A second PCR of roughly 7 to 11 cycles was performed with a sample-barcoded 5' primer and a J-beta primer mix. The raw public data were reprocessed by TCRdb itself: fastp quality trimming at Q25, MiXCR clonotype calling, in-frame beta chains only. Every distinct CDR3 protein forms one entry, paired with its most common genes and DNA. This sample gives hundreds of thousands of distinct CDR3 sequences in total; 35% to 50% of them show up just once. The top ten constitute 25% to 35% of the sample. Sequencing input: blood. The receptors were gathered from a man aged 80 or over in good health.

This clonotype was seen a few times. The chain joins TRBV20-1 to TRBJ2-3; unclear D gene. CDR1 DFQATT and CDR2 SNEGSKA come from the germline V gene (reference sequence). V was trimmed by 6 bases and J by 0 bases, leaving 13 bases between them. The CDR3 runs to 14 residues. The CDR3 is CSAPRRSSTDTQYF. For the CDR3, the DNA is TGCAGTGCACCTAGACGGTCTAGCACAGATACGCAGTATTTT.

The chain uses TRBV7-2 and TRBJ2-1; D gene uncertain. This CDR3 has 15 residues. The germline CDR1 and CDR2 sequences are SGHTA and FQGNSA. Trimming cost V 8 bases and J 0 bases, with 14 bases left between them. CDR3 in DNA: TGTGCCAGCGCCATTGGGCCTACCTCCTACAATGAGCAGTTCTTC. Translation: CASAIGPTSYNEQFF.

The J gene is TRBJ1-5, the V gene TRBV20-1, with D tentatively TRBD1 (5 bases). This CDR3 contains 12 residues. Deletions cut 6 bases from V and 2 bases from J, with 8 bases between. Per the germline V gene, CDR1 is DFQATT and CDR2 is SNEGSKA (reference sequence). The CDR3 bases are TGCAGTGCCGGGGACGGCAATCAGCCCCAGCATTTT. It encodes CSAGDGNQPQHF.

V gene TRBV5-6 combines with J gene TRBJ2-1, with 9 bases matching TRBD2. The DNA end lines up better with TRBJ2-7; the J call may be wrong. CDR1 and CDR2 from the germline V gene are SGHDT and YYEEEE. The CDR3 is 16 residues long. CDR3 sequence reads: CASSLGGLALYNEQYF. CDR3 bases: TGTGCCAGCAGCTTGGGGGGACTAGCCCTTTACAATGAGCAGTACTTC.

Here the CDR3 reads CASSAGGGSYNEQFF. The CDR3 nucleotides are TGTGCCAGCAGTGCAGGGGGGGGCTCCTACAATGAGCAGTTCTTC. The chain carries TRBV28 and TRBJ2-1; D is possibly TRBD1 or TRBD2 (7 bases each). CDR1 and CDR2 from the germline V gene are MDHEN and SYDVKM. CDR3 length: 15 amino acids. V was cut by 5 bases and J by 0 bases, with 11 bases left in between.

Only a few counts were recorded for this clonotype. The rearrangement uses TRBV4-2 and TRBJ2-7; D is possibly TRBD2 (6 bases). CDR1 is LGHNA and CDR2 is YNFKEQ in the germline V gene. The CDR3 totals 17 residues. The V and J ends lost 5 bases and 2 bases respectively, with 22 bases between them. The chain's CDR3 is CASSSGRIAVRPYEQYF. The CDR3 coding sequence is TGTGCCAGCAGCAGCGGCCGCATAGCGGTCCGCCCCTACGAGCAGTACTTC.

The sample holds many counts of this clonotype. This rearrangement joins TRBV20-1 to TRBJ2-7, with 8 bases matching TRBD1. J was trimmed by 3 bases and V by 5 bases; bases with no gene match: 9. The CDR3 runs to 14 residues. CDR1 DFQATT and CDR2 SNEGSKA come from the germline V gene (reference sequence). The CDR3 sequence is CSAALPGGFYEQYF. DNA for the CDR3: TGCAGTGCTGCCCTGCCAGGGGGCTTCTACGAGCAGTACTTC.

In this sample, this clonotype turned up a few times. The V and J genes are TRBV3-1 and TRBJ2-1; no firm D call. V dropped 4 bases and J dropped 5 bases, with 6 bases sitting between them. Germline V gene lookup returns CDR1 LGHDT and CDR2 YNNKEL (reference sequence). CDR3 length: 12 amino acids. The CDR3 sequence is CASSPRNNEQFF. Here the CDR3 DNA reads TGTGCCAGCAGCCCGAGGAACAATGAGCAGTTCTTC.

The V call is TRBV7-3, the J call TRBJ2-1; TRBD2 matches at 11 bases. Trimming cost V 0 bases and J 9 bases; bases outside gene matches: 1. The CDR3 contains 14 residues. The germline V gene has CDR1 SGHTA and CDR2 FQGTGA. The CDR3 DNA is TGTGCCAGCAGCTTAACGACTAGCGGGGCTGAGCAGTTCTTC. Protein product: CASSLTTSGAEQFF.

The V call is TRBV5-1, the J call TRBJ2-5; 9 positions match TRBD1. Germline V gene lookup returns CDR1 SGHRS and CDR2 YFSETQ. The CDR3 contains 14 residues. J gave up 1 base and V 7 bases, and 5 bases lay outside the gene matches. CDR3 nucleotides: TGCGCCAGCCGACAGGGGGGCGGCCAAGAGACCCAGTACTTC. It encodes CASRQGGGQETQYF.

The chain carries TRBV3-1 and TRBJ1-3, with 7 nucleotides matching TRBD1. J lost 2 bases, V lost 0 bases, and 7 bases had no gene match. The germline gives CDR1 LGHDT, CDR2 YNNKEL (reference sequence). The CDR3 extends over 17 amino acids. CDR3 amino acids: CASSQETQGVAGNTIYF. The CDR3 nucleotides read TGTGCCAGCAGCCAAGAAACCCAGGGGGTAGCTGGAAACACCATATATTTT.

This clonotype was recorded a few times. This chain uses TRBV6-2 or TRBV6-3 with TRBJ1-6; D uncertain. This CDR3 contains 15 residues. Trimming removed 1 base from V and 7 bases from J, with 11 bases in between. Germline V lookup: CDR1 MNHEY, CDR2 SVGEGT. In nucleotides, the CDR3 is TGTGCCAGCAGTTACTTGGACGGGTCGAATTCACCCCTCCACTTT. Translation: CASSYLDGSNSPLHF.

The chain links TRBV20-1 to TRBJ1-5; 9 bases map to TRBD1. Germline-derived CDR1 and CDR2 are DFQATT and SNEGSKA (reference sequence). CDR3 length equals 14 residues. V shed 5 bases, J shed 6 bases, and the junction held 8 bases outside the gene matches. The CDR3 sequence: CSADDRGDSQPQHF. The CDR3 nucleotides read TGCAGTGCTGATGACAGGGGGGATTCTCAGCCCCAGCATTTT.

Notes on this clonotype: This clone may be a read error of a much larger clone one base away. The V and J genes are TRBV20-1 and TRBJ2-7; tentatively, D is TRBD1 (5 bases). The CDR3 length is 12 residues. Germline V lookup: CDR1 DFQATT, CDR2 SNEGSKA (reference sequence). Trimming took off 4 bases at V and 3 bases at J, with 10 bases between the two ends. In DNA form, the CDR3 reads TGCAGTGCTAATAAGGGGTTCTACGAGCAGTACTTC. Translating gives CSANKGFYEQYF.

The chain employs TRBV11-3 and TRBJ1-5; the D is unclear. Trimming removed 11 bases at V and 4 bases at J, with 6 bases between. The CDR3 spans 10 residues. Germline values: CDR1 SGHNT, CDR2 YENEEA. The CDR3 region is CARRNQPQHF. In nucleotides, the CDR3 is TGTGCCCGCCGGAATCAGCCCCAGCATTTT.

This clonotype was seen more than once but under ten times. The V call is TRBV24-1, the J call TRBJ2-1; 8 bases align to TRBD2. Trimming removed 1 base from V and 9 bases from J; junction bases left unmatched: 10. Germline CDR1 reads KGHDR; CDR2 reads SFDVKD. CDR3 length: 16 residues. The CDR3 DNA reads as TGTGCCACCAGTGATTTAAACTTAGCGGGGAGGTCTGAGCAGTTCTTC. This codes for CATSDLNLAGRSEQFF.

The rearrangement links TRBV24-1 to TRBJ2-5, with D possibly TRBD1 on 6 matching bases. This CDR3 is built from 16 residues. V lost 0 bases to trimming and J lost 1 base, with 11 bases between them. Germline V gene sequence: CDR1 KGHDR, CDR2 SFDVKD. CDR3 coding DNA: TGTGCCACCAGTGATTTGCCGGACAGCAGCCAAGAGACCCAGTACTTC. Translation: CATSDLPDSSQETQYF.

This chain connects TRBV4-3 to TRBJ1-1; 9 bases line up with TRBD1. The CDR3 spans 16 residues. The germline CDR1 and CDR2 sequences are LGHNA and YSLEER. Germline trimming cut 4 bases from V and 4 bases from J; bases unmatched to any gene: 10. CDR3 coding DNA: TGCGCCAGCAGCCTGCTAGGGACAGGGATGAGCACTGAAGCTTTCTTT. This encodes CASSLLGTGMSTEAFF.

Concerning this clonotype: Being one base from a much bigger clone, this may be a read error. Written as DNA, the CDR3 is TGCAGTGCTAGTCGAGAAGGCACAGATACGCAGTATTTT. Its protein is CSASREGTDTQYF. The J gene is TRBJ2-3, the V gene TRBV20-1; D is unclear. The CDR3 consists of 13 residues. Trimming shortened V by 3 bases and J by 1 base, and 8 bases separated the two germline ends. CDR1 is DFQATT, CDR2 SNEGSKA, per germline (reference sequence).

The CDR3 here is CSATSAGLDYEQYF. The CDR3 DNA reads TGCAGTGCTACGTCGGCGGGATTAGACTACGAGCAGTACTTC. The chain has TRBV20-1 and TRBJ2-7; possibly TRBD2 for D (6 bases). The CDR3 contains 14 residues. V was trimmed by 4 bases and J by 3 bases, leaving 16 bases between them. Per germline, CDR1 DFQATT and CDR2 SNEGSKA (reference sequence).

The CDR3 bases are TGTGCCAGCCATAACAGGGCAGGAGACACTGAAGCTTTCTTT. It specifies CASHNRAGDTEAFF. J is TRBJ1-1 and V is TRBV7-2; D perhaps matches TRBD1 (6 bases). The CDR3 contains 14 residues. With 8 bases removed from V and 3 bases from J, the gap between germline ends came to 16 bases. Germline V CDR1 and CDR2: SGHTA, FQGNSA. The entire variable domain, with the rest obtained from reference TRBV7-2 and TRBJ1-1, is as follows: GAGVSQSPSNKVTEKGKDVELRCDPISGHTALYWYRQSLGQGLEFLIYFQGNSAPDKSGLPSDRFSAERTGGSVSTLTIQRTQQEDSAVYLCASHNRAGDTEAFFGQGTRLTVV.

The chain combines TRBV5-1 with TRBJ2-5; no reliable D call. Looked up from germline, CDR1 is SGHRS and CDR2 is YFSETQ. This CDR3 is 12 amino acids long. With 1 base removed from V and 5 bases from J, the gap between germline ends came to 6 bases. CDR3 residues: CASSLRSETQYF. CDR3 nucleotides: TGCGCCAGCAGCTTGAGGTCTGAGACCCAGTACTTC.

The chain recombines TRBV7-2 with TRBJ1-6; 9 bases map to TRBD1. The CDR3 extends over 17 amino acids. Germline trimming cut 5 bases from V and 4 bases from J; bases unmatched to any gene: 9. CDR1 SGHTA and CDR2 FQGNSA come from the germline V gene. This chain's CDR3 is CASSPQDRGRYNSPLHF. The CDR3 DNA reads as TGTGCCAGCAGCCCCCAGGACAGGGGACGTTATAATTCACCCCTCCACTTT.

This sequence joins TRBV27 and TRBJ2-3; TRBD2 matches at 10 bases. After removal of 7 bases from V and 6 bases from J, the junction contained 4 bases not matched to a gene. The CDR3 length is 13 residues. Per germline, CDR1 MNHEY and CDR2 SMNVEV (reference sequence). The CDR3 region has the DNA TGTGCCAGCACCCTAGCGGGAGCTGATACGCAGTATTTT. Its translation is CASTLAGADTQYF.

V gene TRBV7-2 combines with J gene TRBJ1-1; D not certain. This CDR3 is 15 amino acids long. V lost 1 base and J lost 1, with 10 bases in between. Germline CDR1 reads SGHTA; CDR2 reads FQGNSA. The CDR3 sequence: CASSLEVRTNTEAFF. The CDR3 coding sequence is TGTGCCAGCAGCTTAGAGGTACGGACGAACACTGAAGCTTTCTTT.

V gene TRBV7-2 combines with J gene TRBJ1-6; 7 bases are a match to TRBD1. The CDR3 has 16 amino acids. Germline V gene lookup returns CDR1 SGHTA and CDR2 FQGNSA. Unmatched junction bases numbered 7, after V lost 5 bases and J lost 3 bases. The CDR3 sequence is CASSARQGLYNSPLHF. DNA for the CDR3: TGTGCCAGCAGCGCCCGACAGGGCCTCTATAATTCACCCCTCCACTTT.

The chain uses TRBV29-1 and TRBJ2-4; tentatively, D is TRBD2 (5 bases). This CDR3 contains 12 residues. V dropped 2 bases and J dropped 3 bases, with 5 bases sitting between them. Germline values: CDR1 SQVTM, CDR2 ANQGSEA. The CDR3 DNA is TGCAGCGTTGAACGGGGCAAAAACATTCAGTACTTC. Translation gives CSVERGKNIQYF.

This clonotype has a handful of counts. The chain combines TRBV7-6 with TRBJ2-2; TRBD1 aligns across 7 bases. The length of the CDR3 is 18 residues. The ends lost 5 bases at V and 0 bases at J; junction bases unmatched: 12. CDR1 and CDR2 (germline): SGHVS, FNYEAQ. For the CDR3, the DNA is TGTGCCAGCAGCCCTGTCCGACAGGGCACTACGAACACCGGGGAGCTGTTTTTT. Encoded protein: CASSPVRQGTTNTGELFF. The full variable domain, completed using reference TRBV7-6 and TRBJ2-2, is GAGVSQSPRYKVTKRGQDVALRCDPISGHVSLYWYRQALGQGPEFLTYFNYEAQQDKSGLPNDRFSAERPEGSISTLTIQRTEQRDSAMYRCASSPVRQGTTNTGELFFGEGSRLTVL.